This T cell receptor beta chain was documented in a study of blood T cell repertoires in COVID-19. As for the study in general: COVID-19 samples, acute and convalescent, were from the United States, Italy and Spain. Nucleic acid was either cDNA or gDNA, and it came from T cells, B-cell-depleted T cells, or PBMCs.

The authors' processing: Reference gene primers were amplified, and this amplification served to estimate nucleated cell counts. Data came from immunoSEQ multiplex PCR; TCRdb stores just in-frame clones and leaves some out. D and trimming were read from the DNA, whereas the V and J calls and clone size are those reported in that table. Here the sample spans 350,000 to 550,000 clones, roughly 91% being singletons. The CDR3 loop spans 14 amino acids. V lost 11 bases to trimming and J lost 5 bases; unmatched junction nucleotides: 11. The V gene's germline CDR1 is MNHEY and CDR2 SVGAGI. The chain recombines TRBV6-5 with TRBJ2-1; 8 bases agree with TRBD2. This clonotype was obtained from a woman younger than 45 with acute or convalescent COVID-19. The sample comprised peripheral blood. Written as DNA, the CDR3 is TGTGCCTCACGCCGCCCGGGGGGGGACAATGAGCAGTTCTTC. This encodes CASRRPGGDNEQFF.